This is a list of T cell receptor beta chains from one sample in a study of regulatory T cells in long-lasting Graves disease. TCRdb itself ran the multiplex PCR reads through MiXCR, one entry per CDR3 protein. The repertoire holds 310,000 or so distinct CDR3 sequences, with 15% to 20% as singletons. The material was peripheral blood mononuclear cells (PBMCs), obtained when the disease was refractory, from a patient treated with antithyroid drugs. These receptors were obtained from a female donor with Graves disease. CDR3s leave out the opening cysteine and the closing phenylalanine or tryptophan. Clone sizes are given selectively: once, few, many, or a class where the clone is expanded.

abundance	v_gene	j_gene	CDR3aa
.	TRBV20-1	TRBJ1-1	SARTWGRGQNTEAF
few	TRBV4-3	TRBJ1-3	ASSPGKSGNTIY
few	TRBV20-1	TRBJ1-2	SASPTDANYGYT
.	TRBV5-4	TRBJ2-5	ASSYQTDIQETQY
many	TRBV12-3/TRBV12-4	TRBJ2-7	ASTPTGWGGAYEQY
few	TRBV10-1	TRBJ2-7	ASSETGTASYEQY
.	TRBV28	TRBJ2-2	ASEGQGGGTGELF
.	TRBV20-1	TRBJ1-3	SARDGKGGNTIY
.	TRBV30	TRBJ1-2	ACQGALGYT
.	TRBV25-1	TRBJ1-5	ASSELQVQQPQH
many	TRBV20-1	TRBJ1-6	SVRQGANNSPLH
few	TRBV20-1	TRBJ1-2	SASPTGTHYGYT
few	TRBV19	TRBJ1-3	ASSGPRLGLIGNTIY
many	TRBV12-3/TRBV12-4	TRBJ1-2	ASSFPRTGPGGYT
few	TRBV3-1	TRBJ2-3	ASSQGRLGDTQY
many	TRBV12-5	TRBJ1-2	ASGLRGTSNYGYT
.	TRBV7-6	TRBJ1-5	ASSQDRASGQPQH
many	TRBV20-1	TRBJ2-5	SANGLAGGRQTQY
few	TRBV2	TRBJ2-2	ASSKSGGRTGELF
many	TRBV29-1	TRBJ1-2	GSWGSYGYT
few	TRBV19	TRBJ1-6	ASRWLGANSPLH
many	TRBV6-5	TRBJ1-5	ASSYSGGGQPQH
.	TRBV10-2	TRBJ2-7	ASSDGGFTYEQY
.	TRBV5-1	TRBJ2-4	ASSGGLAGVLGDIQY
many	TRBV3-1	TRBJ1-2	ASTPTKTSYGYT
many	TRBV12-3/TRBV12-4	TRBJ2-5	ASSLSRGQVTQY
many	TRBV14	TRBJ2-7	ASSHLGLAYEQY
once	TRBV7-3	TRBJ2-3	ASSPTGGTDTQY
many	TRBV2	TRBJ2-5	ATSGPGPSGTQY